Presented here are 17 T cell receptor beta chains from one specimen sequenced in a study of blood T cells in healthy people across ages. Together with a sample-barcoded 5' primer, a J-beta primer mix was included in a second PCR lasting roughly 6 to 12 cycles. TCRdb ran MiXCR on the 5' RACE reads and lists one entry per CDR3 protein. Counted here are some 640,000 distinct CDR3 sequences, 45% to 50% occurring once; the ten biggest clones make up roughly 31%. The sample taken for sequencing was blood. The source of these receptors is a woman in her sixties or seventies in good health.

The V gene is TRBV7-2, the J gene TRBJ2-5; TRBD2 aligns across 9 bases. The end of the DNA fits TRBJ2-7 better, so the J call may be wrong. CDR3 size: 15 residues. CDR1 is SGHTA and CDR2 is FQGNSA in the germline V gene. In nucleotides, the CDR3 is TGTGCCAGCAGCCGCGAAGCGGGAGGCCGTAACGAGCAGTACTTC. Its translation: CASSREAGGRNEQYF.

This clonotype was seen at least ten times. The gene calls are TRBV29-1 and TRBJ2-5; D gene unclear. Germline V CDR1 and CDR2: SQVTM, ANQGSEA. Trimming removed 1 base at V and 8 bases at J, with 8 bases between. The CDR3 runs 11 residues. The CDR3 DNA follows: TGCAGCGTTGAAGTCAGACCAACCCAGTACTTC. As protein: CSVEVRPTQYF.

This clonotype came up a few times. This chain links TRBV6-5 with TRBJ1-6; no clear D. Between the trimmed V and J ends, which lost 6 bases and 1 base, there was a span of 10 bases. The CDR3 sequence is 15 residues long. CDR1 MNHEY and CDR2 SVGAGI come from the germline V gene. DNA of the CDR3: TGTGCCAGCAGCGTGACCGGGTCCTATAATTCACCCCTCCACTTT. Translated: CASSVTGSYNSPLHF.

The CDR3 loop is CASSLERTGVSTEQYF. CDR3 coding DNA: TGTGCCAGCAGCCTAGAAAGGACAGGGGTTTCGACCGAGCAGTACTTC. V and J are TRBV7-8 and TRBJ2-7, with 9 positions matching TRBD1. This CDR3 is built from 16 residues. Per germline, CDR1 SGHVS and CDR2 FQNEAQ. J lost 6 bases, V lost 5 bases, and 14 bases had no gene match.

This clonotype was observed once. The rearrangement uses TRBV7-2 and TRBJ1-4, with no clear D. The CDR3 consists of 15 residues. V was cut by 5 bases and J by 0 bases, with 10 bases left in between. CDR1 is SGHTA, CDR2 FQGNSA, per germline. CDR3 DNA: TGTGCCAGCAGCCCTGTGACAACAACTAATGAAAAACTGTTTTTT. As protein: CASSPVTTTNEKLFF.

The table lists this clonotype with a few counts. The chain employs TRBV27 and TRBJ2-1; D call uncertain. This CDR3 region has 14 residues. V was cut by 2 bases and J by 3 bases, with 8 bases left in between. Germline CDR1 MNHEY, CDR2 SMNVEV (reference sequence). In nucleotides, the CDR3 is TGTGCCAGCAGTTTACGGGCGGTCTACAATGAGCAGTTCTTC. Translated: CASSLRAVYNEQFF.

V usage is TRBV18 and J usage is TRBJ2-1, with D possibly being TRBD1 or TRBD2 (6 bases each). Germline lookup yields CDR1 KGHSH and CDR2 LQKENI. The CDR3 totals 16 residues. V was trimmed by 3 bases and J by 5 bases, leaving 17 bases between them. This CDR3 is CASSPGGKGVDNEQFF. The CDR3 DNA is TGTGCCAGCTCACCTGGCGGGAAGGGGGTAGACAATGAGCAGTTCTTC.

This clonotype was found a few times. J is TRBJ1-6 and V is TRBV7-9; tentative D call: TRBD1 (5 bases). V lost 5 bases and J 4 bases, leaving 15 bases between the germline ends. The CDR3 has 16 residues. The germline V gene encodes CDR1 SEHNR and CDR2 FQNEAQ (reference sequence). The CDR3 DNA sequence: TGTGCCAGCAGCGGAACCGGGACGGTATATAATTCACCCCTCCACTTT. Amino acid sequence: CASSGTGTVYNSPLHF.

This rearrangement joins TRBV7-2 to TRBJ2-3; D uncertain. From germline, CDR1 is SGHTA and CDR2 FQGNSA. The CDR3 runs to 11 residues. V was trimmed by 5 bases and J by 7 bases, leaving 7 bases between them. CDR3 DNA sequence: TGTGCCAGCAGCACCACTTATACGCAGTATTTT. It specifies CASSTTYTQYF.

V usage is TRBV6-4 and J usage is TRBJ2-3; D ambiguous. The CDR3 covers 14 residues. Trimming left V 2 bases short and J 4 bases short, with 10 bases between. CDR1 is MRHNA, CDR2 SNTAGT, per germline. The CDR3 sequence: CASSDPRVADTQYF. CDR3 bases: TGTGCCAGCAGTGACCCCCGGGTTGCAGATACGCAGTATTTT.

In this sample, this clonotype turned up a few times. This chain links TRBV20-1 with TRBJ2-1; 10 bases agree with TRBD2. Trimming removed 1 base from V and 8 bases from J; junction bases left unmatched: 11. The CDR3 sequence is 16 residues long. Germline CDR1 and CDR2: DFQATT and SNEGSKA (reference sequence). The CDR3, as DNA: TGCAGTGCTAGAGCCTGGGGGGCTAGCGGGAGCTATGAGCAGTTCTTC. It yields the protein CSARAWGASGSYEQFF.

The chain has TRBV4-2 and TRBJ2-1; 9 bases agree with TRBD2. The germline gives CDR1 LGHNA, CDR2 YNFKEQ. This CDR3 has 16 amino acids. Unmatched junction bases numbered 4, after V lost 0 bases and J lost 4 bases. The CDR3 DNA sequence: TGTGCCAGCAGCCAAGATATGACTAGCGGATACAATGAGCAGTTCTTC. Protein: CASSQDMTSGYNEQFF.

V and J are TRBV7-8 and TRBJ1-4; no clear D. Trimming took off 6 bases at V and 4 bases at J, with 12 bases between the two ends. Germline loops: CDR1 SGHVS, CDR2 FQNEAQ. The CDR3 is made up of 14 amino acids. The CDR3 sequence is CASSPRGINEKLFF. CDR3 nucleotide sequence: TGTGCCAGCAGTCCCAGAGGGATTAATGAAAAACTGTTTTTT.

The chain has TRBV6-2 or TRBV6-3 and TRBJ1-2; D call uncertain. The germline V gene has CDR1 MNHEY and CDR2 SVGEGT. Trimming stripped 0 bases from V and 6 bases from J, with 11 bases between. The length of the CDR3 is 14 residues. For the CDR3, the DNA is TGTGCCAGCAGTTACTCAGAGGGTCGAAATGGCTACACCTTC. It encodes CASSYSEGRNGYTF.

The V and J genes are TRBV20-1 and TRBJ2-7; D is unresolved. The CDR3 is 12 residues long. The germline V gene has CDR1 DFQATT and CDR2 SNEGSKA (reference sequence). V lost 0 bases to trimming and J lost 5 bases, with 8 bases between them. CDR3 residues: CSARDPFDEQYF. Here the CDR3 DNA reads TGCAGTGCTAGAGATCCGTTCGACGAGCAGTACTTC.

The chain's CDR3 is CASSPIGPNTEAFF. The CDR3 DNA reads TGTGCCAGCAGCCCTATTGGACCGAACACTGAAGCTTTCTTT. J is TRBJ1-1 and V is TRBV14; D is undetermined. There are 14 residues in the CDR3. Trimming pared 4 bases from V and 1 base from J, leaving 10 bases between. The germline V gene encodes CDR1 SGHDN and CDR2 FVKESK. The full variable domain, in which reference TRBV14 and TRBJ1-1 provide the parts outside the CDR3, is EAGVTQFPSHSVIEKGQTVTLRCDPISGHDNLYWYRRVMGKEIKFLLHFVKESKQDESGMPNNRFLAERTGGTYSTLKVQPAELEDSGVYFCASSPIGPNTEAFFGQGTRLTVV.

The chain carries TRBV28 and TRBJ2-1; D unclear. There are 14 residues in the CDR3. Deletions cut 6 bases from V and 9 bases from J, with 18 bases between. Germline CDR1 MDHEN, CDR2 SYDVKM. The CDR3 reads CASSLKGSLGEQFF. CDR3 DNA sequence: TGTGCCAGCAGCCTAAAGGGCAGCCTCGGTGAGCAGTTCTTC.